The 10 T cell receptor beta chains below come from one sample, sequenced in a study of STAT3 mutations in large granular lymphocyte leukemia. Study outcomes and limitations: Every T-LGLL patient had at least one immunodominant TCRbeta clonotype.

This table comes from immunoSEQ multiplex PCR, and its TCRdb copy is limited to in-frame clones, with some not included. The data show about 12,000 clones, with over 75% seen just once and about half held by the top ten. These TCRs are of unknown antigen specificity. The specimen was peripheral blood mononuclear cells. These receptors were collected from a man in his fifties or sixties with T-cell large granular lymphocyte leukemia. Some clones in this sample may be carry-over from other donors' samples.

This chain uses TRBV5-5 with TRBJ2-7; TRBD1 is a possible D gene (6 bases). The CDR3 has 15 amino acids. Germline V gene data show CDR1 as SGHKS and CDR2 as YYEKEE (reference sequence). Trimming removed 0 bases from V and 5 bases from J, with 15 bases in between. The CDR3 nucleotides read TGTGCCAGCAGCTTGGTTCCAGGGGCTGGCGACGAGCAGTACTTC. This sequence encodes CASSLVPGAGDEQYF.

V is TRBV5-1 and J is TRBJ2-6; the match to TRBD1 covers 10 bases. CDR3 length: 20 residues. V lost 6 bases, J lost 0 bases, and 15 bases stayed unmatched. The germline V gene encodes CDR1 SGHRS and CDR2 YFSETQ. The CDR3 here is CASTASGTGVSRSGANVLTF. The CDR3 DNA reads TGCGCCAGCACCGCATCCGGGACAGGGGTCTCCCGCTCTGGGGCCAACGTCCTGACTTTC.

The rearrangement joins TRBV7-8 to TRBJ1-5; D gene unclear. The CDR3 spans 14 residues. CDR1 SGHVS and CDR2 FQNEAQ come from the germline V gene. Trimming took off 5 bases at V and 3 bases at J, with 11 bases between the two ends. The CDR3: CASSLYGDNQPQHF. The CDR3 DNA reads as TGTGCCAGCAGCCTATACGGGGACAATCAGCCCCAGCATTTT.

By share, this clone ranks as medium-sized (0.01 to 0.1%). The CDR3 loop reads CSVVSDSPYYEQYF. CDR3 nucleotide sequence: TGCAGCGTTGTATCGGACAGCCCCTACTACGAGCAGTACTTC. The chain couples TRBV29-1 to TRBJ2-7, with D perhaps TRBD1 (6 bases). V lost 4 bases and J lost 3, with 16 bases in between. CDR1 and CDR2 (germline): SQVTM, ANQGSEA. The CDR3 consists of 14 residues.

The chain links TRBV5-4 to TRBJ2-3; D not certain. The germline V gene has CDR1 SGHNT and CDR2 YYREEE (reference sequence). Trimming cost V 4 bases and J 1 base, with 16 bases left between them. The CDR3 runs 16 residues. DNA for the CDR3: TGTGCCAGCAGCGCCTCAAAGGAGAGAGGCACAGATACGCAGTATTTT. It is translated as CASSASKERGTDTQYF.

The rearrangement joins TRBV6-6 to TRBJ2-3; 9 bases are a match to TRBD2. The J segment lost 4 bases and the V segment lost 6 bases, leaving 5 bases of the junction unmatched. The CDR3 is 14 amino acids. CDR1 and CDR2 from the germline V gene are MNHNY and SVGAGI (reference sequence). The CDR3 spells CASREGGGADTQYF. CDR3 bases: TGTGCCAGCAGGGAAGGCGGGGGGGCAGATACGCAGTATTTT.

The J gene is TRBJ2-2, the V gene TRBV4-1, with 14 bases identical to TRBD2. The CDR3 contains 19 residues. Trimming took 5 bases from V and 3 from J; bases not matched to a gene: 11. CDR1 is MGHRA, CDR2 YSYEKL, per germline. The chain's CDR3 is CASSYPGLAGVKDTGELFF. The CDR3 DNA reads TGCGCCAGCAGCTACCCGGGACTAGCGGGAGTAAAGGACACCGGGGAGCTGTTTTTT.

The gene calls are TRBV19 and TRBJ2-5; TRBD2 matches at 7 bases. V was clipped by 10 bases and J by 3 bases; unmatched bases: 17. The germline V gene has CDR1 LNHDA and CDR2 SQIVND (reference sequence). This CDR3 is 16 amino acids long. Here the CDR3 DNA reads TGTGCCACCTCGGAGCGGGGAGGAGGGTTAAAAGAGACCCAGTACTTC. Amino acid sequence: CATSERGGGLKETQYF.

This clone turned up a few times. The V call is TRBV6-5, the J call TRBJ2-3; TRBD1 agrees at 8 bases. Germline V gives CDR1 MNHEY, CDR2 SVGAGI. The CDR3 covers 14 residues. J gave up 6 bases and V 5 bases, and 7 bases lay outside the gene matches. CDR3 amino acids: CASSLYRGTDTQYF. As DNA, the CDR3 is TGTGCCAGCAGTCTCTACAGGGGGACCGATACGCAGTATTTT.

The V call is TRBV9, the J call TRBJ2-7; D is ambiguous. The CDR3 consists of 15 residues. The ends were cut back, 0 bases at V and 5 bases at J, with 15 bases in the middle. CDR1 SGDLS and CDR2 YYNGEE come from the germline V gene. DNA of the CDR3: TGTGCCAGCAGCGTAGGGACCCTGGGTAGCAACGAGCAGTACTTC. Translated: CASSVGTLGSNEQYF.